Presented here are 3 T cell receptor beta chains from one specimen sequenced in a study of T cells after yellow fever vaccination. Via MiXCR, TCRdb re-called the 5' RACE reads, giving one row per CDR3 protein. The sample has some 390,000 distinct CDR3 sequences; 18% are singletons. Material: PBMCs, obtained before the yellow fever booster vaccination. The receptor source for this set is a man younger than 35 who received the YFV17D yellow fever vaccine.

This clonotype showed up just a few times. This chain connects TRBV10-3 to TRBJ2-2, with D hard to call. CDR1 is ENHRY, CDR2 SYGVKD, per germline. Trimming pared 10 bases from V and 1 base from J, leaving 13 bases between. This CDR3 region has 14 residues. The CDR3 sequence: CASSQRENTGELFF. CDR3 in DNA: TGTGCCAGCTCGCAGCGCGAGAACACCGGGGAGCTGTTTTTT.

This clonotype has only a few counts. The chain links TRBV29-1 to TRBJ1-2; TRBD1 is a possible D gene (5 bases). The length of the CDR3 is 11 residues. Trimming removed 4 bases from V and 3 bases from J, with 6 bases in between. Germline CDR1 SQVTM, CDR2 ANQGSEA. The CDR3 is CSVGGDYGYTF. In nucleotides, the CDR3 is TGCAGCGTTGGAGGGGACTATGGCTACACCTTC. The full variable domain, completed using reference TRBV29-1 and TRBJ1-2, is SAVISQKPSRDICQRGTSLTIQCQVDSQVTMMFWYRQQPGQSLTLIATANQGSEATYESGFVIDKFPISRPNLTFSTLTVSNMSPEDSSIYLCSVGGDYGYTFGSGTRLTVV.

The chain combines TRBV7-8 with TRBJ2-3; TRBD2 agrees at 9 bases. Germline V gene data show CDR1 as SGHVS and CDR2 as FQNEAQ. V lost 3 bases to trimming and J lost 2 bases; unmatched junction nucleotides: 9. The CDR3 has 17 amino acids. DNA of the CDR3: TGTGCCAGCAGCTTTGCCAGCGGGGGGAGCAACACAGATACGCAGTATTTT. This codes for CASSFASGGSNTDTQYF. The whole variable domain, filled in from reference TRBV7-8 and TRBJ2-3, reads GAGVSQSPRYKVAKRGQDVALRCDPISGHVSLFWYQQALGQGPEFLTYFQNEAQLDKSGLPSDRFFAERPEGSVSTLKIQRTQQEDSAVYLCASSFASGGSNTDTQYFGPGTRLTVL.